Below, 6 T cell receptor beta chains from the same sample are listed, as sequenced in a study of T cell responses to AZD1222 COVID-19 vaccine. Repertoires were generated with immunoSEQ multiplex PCR, while TCRdb's copy carries only in-frame clones and drops some. The table lists 200,000 to 250,000 clones, around 94% of them singletons, with 1.7% in the top ten. The specimen was peripheral blood, collected 28 days after the second dose of the MenACWY control vaccine. The receptors originated from an adult who received the MenACWY meningococcal vaccine as a control.

The chain links TRBV5-4 to TRBJ2-7; 10 bases are shared with TRBD1. Germline V gives CDR1 SGHNT, CDR2 YYREEE (reference sequence). V gave up 4 bases and J gave up 4 bases; unmatched junction bases: 8. There are 15 residues in the CDR3. In nucleotides, the CDR3 is TGTGCCAGCAGCCCCAAGACAGGGGGCAGGTACGAGCAGTACTTC. This translates into CASSPKTGGRYEQYF. The full variable domain, its missing parts supplied by reference TRBV5-4 and TRBJ2-7, is ETGVTQSPTHLIKTRGQQVTLRCSSQSGHNTVSWYQQALGQGPQFIFQYYREEENGRGNFPPRFSGLQFPNYSSELNVNALELDDSALYLCASSPKTGGRYEQYFGPGTRLTVT.

V gene TRBV5-4 combines with J gene TRBJ1-2; a possible D gene is TRBD1 (5 bases). Trimming left V 0 bases short and J 0 bases short, with 9 bases between. This CDR3 is 15 amino acids long. Germline V gives CDR1 SGHNT, CDR2 YYREEE (reference sequence). CDR3 region: CASSLVTGANYGYTF. Here the CDR3 DNA reads TGTGCCAGCAGCTTGGTAACAGGAGCTAACTATGGCTACACCTTC.

The gene calls are TRBV30 and TRBJ1-1; D perhaps matches TRBD1 (5 bases). The CDR3 sequence is 12 residues long. Trimming cost V 8 bases and J 2 bases, with 12 bases left between them. Germline CDR1 reads GTSNPN; CDR2 reads SVGIG (reference sequence). The CDR3 sequence is CAGGRGNTEAFF. CDR3 in DNA: TGTGCCGGAGGAAGGGGAAACACTGAAGCTTTCTTT. The variable domain in full, with the rest retrieved from reference TRBV30 and TRBJ1-1, is SQTIHQWPATLVQPVGSPLSLECTVEGTSNPNLYWYRQAAGRGLQLLFYSVGIGQISSEVPQNLSASRPQDRQFILSSKKLLLSDSGFYLCAGGRGNTEAFFGQGTRLTVV.

The chain has TRBV15 and TRBJ2-3; 11 nucleotides agree with TRBD2. Trimming at V came to 4 bases and at J to 2 bases, leaving 14 bases not matched to a gene. The CDR3 is 19 amino acids. Germline V lookup: CDR1 LNHNV, CDR2 YYDKDF (reference sequence). The CDR3 region is CATSTPMVAGGTYTDTQYF. CDR3 nucleotide sequence: TGTGCCACCAGCACCCCTATGGTAGCGGGGGGGACCTACACAGATACGCAGTATTTT.

The chain combines TRBV6-4 with TRBJ2-7, with 7 positions matching TRBD2. Germline lookup yields CDR1 MRHNA and CDR2 SNTAGT. The junction had 13 bases not matched to a gene; V was cut back by 5 bases and J by 3 bases. There are 16 residues in the CDR3. CDR3 bases: TGTGCCAGCAGTCACAATCCGGGCGGGAGTCTCTACGAGCAGTACTTC. Translated: CASSHNPGGSLYEQYF.

This sequence joins TRBV29-1 and TRBJ2-3; D is possibly TRBD2 (5 bases). The V gene's germline CDR1 is SQVTM and CDR2 ANQGSEA. V was trimmed by 4 bases and J by 3 bases, leaving 11 bases between them. There are 13 residues in the CDR3. CDR3 region: CSVVTGITDTQYF. The CDR3 DNA sequence: TGCAGCGTTGTCACGGGAATTACAGATACGCAGTATTTT.